This T cell receptor (beta chain) was sequenced during a study of blood T cell repertoires in COVID-19. Using immunoSEQ multiplex PCR, the repertoire was profiled, and TCRdb retains in-frame clones only, with some absent. The sample has 250,000 or so clones; about 91% are singletons. With 5 bases clipped from V and 6 bases from J, the junction kept 5 bases outside the gene matches. Germline V gives CDR1 MNHEY, CDR2 SMNVEV (reference sequence). This CDR3 has 13 residues. The J gene is TRBJ1-2, the V gene TRBV27; 8 positions agree with TRBD1. Material for sequencing was peripheral blood. This TCR was sampled from a woman between 40 and 55 years old who had recovered from COVID-19. The CDR3 bases are TGTGCCAGCAGTCTCCGGACAGGGAATGGCTACACCTTC. Translating gives CASSLRTGNGYTF.